This T cell receptor beta chain derives from a study of cytomegalovirus exposure and HLA in healthy donors. Study overall: Earlier, approximately 110 million unique TCR beta sequences were recovered from approximately 180 million T cells by an analysis. Study-level findings and limits: There were under 200 TCR beta chains listed as cytomegalovirus-associated. About 87% or about 30% of the time was how often most TCR beta V segments were productive, according to an earlier analysis. Later analysis revealed greater clonal expansion in HLA-associated TCR beta chains than in equally common others.

CDR3 size: 16 residues. J gave up 7 bases and V 6 bases, and 11 bases lay outside the gene matches. Germline-derived CDR1 and CDR2 are SGHDN and FVKESK. The PCR used 60 Vbeta and 13 Jbeta primers. Produced via immunoSEQ multiplex PCR; TCRdb's table is partial and in-frame only. The repertoire holds more than 95,000 clones, with 79% as singletons. Remarks on this clone: The antigen is unknown.

Sequencing used PBMCs. This sequence joins TRBV14 and TRBJ2-1; TRBD2 agrees at 11 bases. This receptor was taken from a man aged 25-45 years in good health and CMV-seropositive. CDR3 sequence reads: CASSPFLAGGSNEQFF. CDR3 coding DNA: TGTGCCAGCAGTCCCTTCCTAGCGGGGGGAAGTAATGAGCAGTTCTTC.